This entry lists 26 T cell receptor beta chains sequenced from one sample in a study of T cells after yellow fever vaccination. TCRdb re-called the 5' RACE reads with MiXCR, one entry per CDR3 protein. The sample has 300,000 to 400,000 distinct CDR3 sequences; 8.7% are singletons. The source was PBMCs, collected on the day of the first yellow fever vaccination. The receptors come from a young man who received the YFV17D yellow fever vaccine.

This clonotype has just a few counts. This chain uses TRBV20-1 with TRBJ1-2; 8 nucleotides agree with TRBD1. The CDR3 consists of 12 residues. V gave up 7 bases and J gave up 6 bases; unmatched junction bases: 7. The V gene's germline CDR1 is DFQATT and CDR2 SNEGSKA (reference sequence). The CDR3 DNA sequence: TGCAGTGGGAGACAGGGGCGGGATGGCTACACCTTC. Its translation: CSGRQGRDGYTF.

The CDR3 sequence is CASTPTDVELDEQFF. The CDR3 region has the DNA TGTGCCAGCACCCCAACGGACGTTGAGCTTGATGAGCAGTTCTTC. J is TRBJ2-1 and V is TRBV6-1; D is uncertain. V lost 7 bases and J 8 bases, leaving 21 bases between the germline ends. The CDR3 has 15 residues. In germline, CDR1 is MNHNS, CDR2 SASEGT.

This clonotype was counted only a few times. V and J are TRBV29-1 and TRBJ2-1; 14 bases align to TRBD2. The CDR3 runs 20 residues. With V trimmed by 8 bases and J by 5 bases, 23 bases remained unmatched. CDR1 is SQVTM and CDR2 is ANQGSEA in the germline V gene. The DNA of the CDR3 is TGCAGCTCCTGGGGGCCTCTGGGACTAGCGGGGGCCCCTTCGGACAATGAGCAGTTCTTC. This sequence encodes CSSWGPLGLAGAPSDNEQFF.

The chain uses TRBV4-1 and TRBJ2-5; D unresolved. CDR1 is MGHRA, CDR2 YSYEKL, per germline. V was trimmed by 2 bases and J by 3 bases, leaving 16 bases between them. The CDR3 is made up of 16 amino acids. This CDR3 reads CASSQSHPGGEETQYF. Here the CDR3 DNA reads TGCGCCAGCAGCCAAAGCCACCCCGGTGGAGAAGAGACCCAGTACTTC.

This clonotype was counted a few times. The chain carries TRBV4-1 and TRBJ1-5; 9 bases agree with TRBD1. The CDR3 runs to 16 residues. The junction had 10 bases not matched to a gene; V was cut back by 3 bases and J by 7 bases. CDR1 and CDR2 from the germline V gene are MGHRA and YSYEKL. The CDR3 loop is CASSHEDRGGAQPQHF. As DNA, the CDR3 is TGCGCCAGCAGCCACGAAGACAGGGGGGGGGCCCAGCCCCAGCATTTT.

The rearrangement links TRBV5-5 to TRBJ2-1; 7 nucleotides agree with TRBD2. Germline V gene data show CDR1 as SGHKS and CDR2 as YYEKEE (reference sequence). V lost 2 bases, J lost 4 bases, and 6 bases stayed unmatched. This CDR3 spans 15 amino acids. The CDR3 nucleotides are TGTGCCAGCAGCTTTTCGACTAGCCCTTACAATGAGCAGTTCTTC. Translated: CASSFSTSPYNEQFF.

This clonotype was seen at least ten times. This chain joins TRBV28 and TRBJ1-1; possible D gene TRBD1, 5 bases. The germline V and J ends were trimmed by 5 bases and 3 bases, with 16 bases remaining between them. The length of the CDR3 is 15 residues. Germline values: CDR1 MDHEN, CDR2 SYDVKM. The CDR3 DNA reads TGTGCCAGCAGTGACCCCCGAGGGGCGGACACTGAAGCTTTCTTT. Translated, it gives CASSDPRGADTEAFF.

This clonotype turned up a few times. The CDR3 loop is CASSIGTGSYNEQFF. CDR3 in DNA: TGCGCCAGCAGCATAGGGACAGGCTCCTACAATGAGCAGTTCTTC. This chain connects TRBV5-1 to TRBJ2-1, with TRBD1 matching over 8 bases. With 4 bases clipped from V and 0 bases from J, the junction kept 3 bases outside the gene matches. The CDR3 totals 15 residues. The V gene's germline CDR1 is SGHRS and CDR2 YFSETQ.

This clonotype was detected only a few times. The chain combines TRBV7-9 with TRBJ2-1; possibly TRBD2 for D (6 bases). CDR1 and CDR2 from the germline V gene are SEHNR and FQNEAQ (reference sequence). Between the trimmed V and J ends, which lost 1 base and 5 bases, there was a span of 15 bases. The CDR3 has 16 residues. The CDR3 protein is CASSLGAGLSDNEQFF. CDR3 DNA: TGTGCCAGCAGCTTAGGGGCGGGACTCTCAGACAATGAGCAGTTCTTC.

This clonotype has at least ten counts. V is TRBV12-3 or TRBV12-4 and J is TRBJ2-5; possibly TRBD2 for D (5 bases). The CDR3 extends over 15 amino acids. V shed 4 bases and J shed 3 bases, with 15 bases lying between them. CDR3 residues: CASSSTLTGKETQYF. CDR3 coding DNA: TGTGCCAGCAGTTCGACTCTAACGGGGAAAGAGACCCAGTACTTC.

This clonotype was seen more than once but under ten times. CDR3 amino acids: CASSLRLAGVDTQYF. The CDR3 coding sequence is TGTGCCAGCAGTCTCAGACTAGCGGGGGTTGATACGCAGTATTTT. The chain joins TRBV12-3 or TRBV12-4 to TRBJ2-3; 12 bases are a match to TRBD2. V was pared by 5 bases and J by 6 bases, with 6 bases of the junction left unmatched. CDR3 length: 15 residues.

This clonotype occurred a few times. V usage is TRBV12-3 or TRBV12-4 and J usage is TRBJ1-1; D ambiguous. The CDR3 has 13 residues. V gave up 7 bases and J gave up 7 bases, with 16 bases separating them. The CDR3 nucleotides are TGTGCCAGCAATCTGAATCTGGGAGATGAAGCTTTCTTT. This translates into CASNLNLGDEAFF.

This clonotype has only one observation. CDR3 in amino acids: CATSEPGTGVGANVLTF. The CDR3, as DNA: TGTGCCACCAGTGAGCCCGGGACAGGGGTTGGGGCCAACGTCCTGACTTTC. This chain connects TRBV24-1 to TRBJ2-6, with 10 bases that match TRBD1. Losses at the gene ends were 4 bases for V and 3 bases for J; bases not matched to a gene: 5. The CDR3 is 17 amino acids. The germline CDR1 and CDR2 sequences are KGHDR and SFDVKD.

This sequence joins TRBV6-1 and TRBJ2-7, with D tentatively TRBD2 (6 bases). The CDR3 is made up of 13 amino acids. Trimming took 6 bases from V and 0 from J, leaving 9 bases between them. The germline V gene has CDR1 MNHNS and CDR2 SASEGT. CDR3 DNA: TGTGCCAGCAGGTTGGGACTCTCCTACGAGCAGTACGTC. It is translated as CASRLGLSYEQYV.

The CDR3 region has the DNA TGCGCCAGCAGTGAGCAGGCGGGAAAGTTGTTCTTC. Translation: CASSEQAGKLFF. V is TRBV10-1 and J is TRBJ2-1, with a tentative D call TRBD2 (6 bases). CDR3 size: 12 residues. CDR1 is WNHNN, CDR2 SYGVQD, per germline (reference sequence). The V and J ends lost 2 bases and 15 bases respectively, with 14 bases between them.

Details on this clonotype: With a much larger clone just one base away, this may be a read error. CDR3 in DNA: TGTGCCAGCAGCTTAGCGGGGGCTAGTGATGAGCAGTTCTTC. Amino acids: CASSLAGASDEQFF. V is TRBV7-2 and J is TRBJ2-1; possibly TRBD1 for D (6 bases). The CDR3 is 14 residues long. The ends were cut back, 0 bases at V and 8 bases at J, with 11 bases in the middle. The germline CDR1 and CDR2 sequences are SGHTA and FQGNSA.

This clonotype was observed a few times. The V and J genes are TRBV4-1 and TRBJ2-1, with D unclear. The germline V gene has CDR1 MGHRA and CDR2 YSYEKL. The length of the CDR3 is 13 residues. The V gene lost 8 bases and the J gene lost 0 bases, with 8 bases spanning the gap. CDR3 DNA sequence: TGCGCCAGCGTCGGCAGCTCCTACAATGAGCAGTTCTTC. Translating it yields CASVGSSYNEQFF.

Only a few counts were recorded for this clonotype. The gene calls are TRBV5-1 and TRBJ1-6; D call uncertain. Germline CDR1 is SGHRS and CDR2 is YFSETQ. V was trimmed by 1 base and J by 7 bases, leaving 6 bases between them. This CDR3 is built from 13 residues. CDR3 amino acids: CASSLYQNSPLHF. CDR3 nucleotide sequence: TGCGCCAGCAGCTTGTACCAAAATTCACCCCTCCACTTT.

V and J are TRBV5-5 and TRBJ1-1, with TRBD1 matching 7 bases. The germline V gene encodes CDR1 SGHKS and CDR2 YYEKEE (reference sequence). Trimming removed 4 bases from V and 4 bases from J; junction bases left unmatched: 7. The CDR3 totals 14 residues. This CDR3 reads CASSPTGARTEAFF. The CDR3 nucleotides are TGTGCCAGCAGCCCCACAGGGGCCCGCACTGAAGCTTTCTTT.

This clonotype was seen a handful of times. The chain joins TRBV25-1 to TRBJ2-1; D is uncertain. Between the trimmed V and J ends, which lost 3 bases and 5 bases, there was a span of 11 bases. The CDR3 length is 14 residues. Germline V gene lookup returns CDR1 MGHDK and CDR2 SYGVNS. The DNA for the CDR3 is TGTGCCAGCAGTGATTGGCCGGAGAACAATGAGCAGTTCTTC. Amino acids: CASSDWPENNEQFF.

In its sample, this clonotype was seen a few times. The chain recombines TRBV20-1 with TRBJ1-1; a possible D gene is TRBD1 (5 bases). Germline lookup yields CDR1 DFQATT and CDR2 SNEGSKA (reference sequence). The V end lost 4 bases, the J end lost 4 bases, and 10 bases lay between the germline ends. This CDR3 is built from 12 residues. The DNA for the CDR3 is TGCAGTGCTAACGGGGCGCTCACTGAAGCTTTCTTT. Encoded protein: CSANGALTEAFF.

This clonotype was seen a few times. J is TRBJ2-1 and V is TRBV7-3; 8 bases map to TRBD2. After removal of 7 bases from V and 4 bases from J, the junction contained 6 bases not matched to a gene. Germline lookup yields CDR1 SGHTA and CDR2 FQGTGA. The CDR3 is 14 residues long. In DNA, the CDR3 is TGTGCCAGCAACGGGGGGGGAATTTACAATGAGCAGTTCTTC. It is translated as CASNGGGIYNEQFF. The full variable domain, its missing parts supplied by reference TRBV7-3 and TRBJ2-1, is GAGVSQTPSNKVTEKGKYVELRCDPISGHTALYWYRQSLGQGPEFLIYFQGTGAADDSGLPNDRFFAVRPEGSVSTLKIQRTERGDSAVYLCASNGGGIYNEQFFGPGTRLTVL.

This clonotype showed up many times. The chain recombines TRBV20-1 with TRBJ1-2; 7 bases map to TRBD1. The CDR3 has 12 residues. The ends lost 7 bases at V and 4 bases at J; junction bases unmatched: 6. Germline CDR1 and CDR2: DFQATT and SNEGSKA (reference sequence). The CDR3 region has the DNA TGCAGTGTGAGGGGGCTTGGCTATGGCTACACCTTC. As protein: CSVRGLGYGYTF.

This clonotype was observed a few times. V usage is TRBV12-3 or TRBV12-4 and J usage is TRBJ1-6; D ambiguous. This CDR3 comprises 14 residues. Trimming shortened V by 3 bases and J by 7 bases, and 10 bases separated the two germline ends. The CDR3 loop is CASSLSGPNSPLHF. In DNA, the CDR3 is TGTGCCAGCAGTTTGTCAGGACCCAATTCACCCCTCCACTTT.

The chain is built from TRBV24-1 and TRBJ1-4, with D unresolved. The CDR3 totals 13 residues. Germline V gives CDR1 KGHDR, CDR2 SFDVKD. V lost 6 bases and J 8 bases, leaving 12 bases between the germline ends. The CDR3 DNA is TGTGCCACCAGTTTGTCCGGAGACGAAAAACTGTTTTTT. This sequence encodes CATSLSGDEKLFF.

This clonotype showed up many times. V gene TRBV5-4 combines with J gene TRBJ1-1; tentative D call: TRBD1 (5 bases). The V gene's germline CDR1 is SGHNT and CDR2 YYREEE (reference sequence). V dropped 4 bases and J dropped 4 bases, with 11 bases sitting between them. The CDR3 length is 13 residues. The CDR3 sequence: CASSITGGTEAFF. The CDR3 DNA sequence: TGTGCCAGCAGCATTACGGGGGGCACTGAAGCTTTCTTT.